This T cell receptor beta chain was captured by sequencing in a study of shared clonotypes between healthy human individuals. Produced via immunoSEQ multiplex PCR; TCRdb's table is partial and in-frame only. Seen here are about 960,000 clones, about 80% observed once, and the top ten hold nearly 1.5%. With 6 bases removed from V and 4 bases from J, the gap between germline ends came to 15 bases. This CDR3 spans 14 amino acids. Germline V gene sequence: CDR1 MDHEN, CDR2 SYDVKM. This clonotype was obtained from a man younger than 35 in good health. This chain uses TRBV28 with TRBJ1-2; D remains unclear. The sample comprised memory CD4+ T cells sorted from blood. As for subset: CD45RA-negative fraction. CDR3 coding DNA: TGTGCCAGCAGCCCCTCATTCCGTACCTATGGCTACACCTTC. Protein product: CASSPSFRTYGYTF.